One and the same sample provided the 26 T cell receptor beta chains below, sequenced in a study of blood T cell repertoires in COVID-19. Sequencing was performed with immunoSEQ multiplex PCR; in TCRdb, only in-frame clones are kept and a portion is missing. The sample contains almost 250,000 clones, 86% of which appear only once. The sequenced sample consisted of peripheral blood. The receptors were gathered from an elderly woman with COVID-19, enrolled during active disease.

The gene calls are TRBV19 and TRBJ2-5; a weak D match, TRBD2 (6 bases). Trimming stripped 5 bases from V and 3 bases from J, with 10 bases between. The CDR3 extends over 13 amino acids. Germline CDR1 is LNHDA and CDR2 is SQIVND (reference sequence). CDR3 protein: CASSGGAEETQYF. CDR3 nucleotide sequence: TGTGCCAGTAGTGGAGGGGCCGAAGAGACCCAGTACTTC.

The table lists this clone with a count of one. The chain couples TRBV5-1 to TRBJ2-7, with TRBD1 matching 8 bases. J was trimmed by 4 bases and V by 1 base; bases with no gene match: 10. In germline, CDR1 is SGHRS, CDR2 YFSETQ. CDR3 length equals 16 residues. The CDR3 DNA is TGCGCCAGCAGCTTGAGCCCCGGGACAGGAAGATACGAGCAGTACTTC. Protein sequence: CASSLSPGTGRYEQYF.

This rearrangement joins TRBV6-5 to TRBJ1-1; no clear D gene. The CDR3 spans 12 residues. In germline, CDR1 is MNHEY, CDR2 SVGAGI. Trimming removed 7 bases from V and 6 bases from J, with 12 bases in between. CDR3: CASTPLRSEAFF. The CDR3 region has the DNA TGTGCCAGCACCCCACTGAGATCTGAAGCTTTCTTT.

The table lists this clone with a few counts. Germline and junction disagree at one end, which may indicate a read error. The CDR3 bases are TGTGCCAGCAGCATAGCGGGGGGAAGCTCCTACGAGCAGTACTTC. Translated: CASSIAGGSSYEQYF. This rearrangement joins TRBV7-2 to TRBJ2-7; 10 bases map to TRBD2. The CDR3 consists of 15 residues. Germline V CDR1 and CDR2: SGHTA, FQGNSA.

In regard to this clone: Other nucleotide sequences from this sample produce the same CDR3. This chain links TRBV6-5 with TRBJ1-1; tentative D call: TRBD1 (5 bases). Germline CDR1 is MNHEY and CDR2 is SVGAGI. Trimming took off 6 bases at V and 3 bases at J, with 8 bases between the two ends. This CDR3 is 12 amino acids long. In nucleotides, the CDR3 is TGTGCCAGCAGCCGGGGGGACACTGAAGCTTTCTTT. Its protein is CASSRGDTEAFF.

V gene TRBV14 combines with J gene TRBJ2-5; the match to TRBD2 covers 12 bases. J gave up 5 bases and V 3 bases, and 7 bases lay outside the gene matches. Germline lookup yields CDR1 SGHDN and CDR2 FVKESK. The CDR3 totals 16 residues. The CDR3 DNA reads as TGTGCCAGCAGCCAGATACTAGCGGGGGGCTGGGAGACCCAGTACTTC. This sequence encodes CASSQILAGGWETQYF. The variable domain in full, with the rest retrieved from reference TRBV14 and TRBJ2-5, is EAGVTQFPSHSVIEKGQTVTLRCDPISGHDNLYWYRRVMGKEIKFLLHFVKESKQDESGMPNNRFLAERTGGTYSTLKVQPAELEDSGVYFCASSQILAGGWETQYFGPGTRLLVL.

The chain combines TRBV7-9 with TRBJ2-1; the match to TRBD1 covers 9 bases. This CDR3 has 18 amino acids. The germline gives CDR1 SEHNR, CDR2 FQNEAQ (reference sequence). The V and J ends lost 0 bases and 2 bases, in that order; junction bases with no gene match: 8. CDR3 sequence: CASSLAGFTGGPYNEQFF. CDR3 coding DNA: TGTGCCAGCAGCTTAGCGGGGTTTACAGGGGGCCCCTACAATGAGCAGTTCTTC. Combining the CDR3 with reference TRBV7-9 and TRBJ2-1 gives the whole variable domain DTGVSQNPRHKITKRGQNVTFRCDPISEHNRLYWYRQTLGQGPEFLTYFQNEAQLEKSRLLSDRFSAERPKGSFSTLEIQRTEQGDSAMYLCASSLAGFTGGPYNEQFFGPGTRLTVL.

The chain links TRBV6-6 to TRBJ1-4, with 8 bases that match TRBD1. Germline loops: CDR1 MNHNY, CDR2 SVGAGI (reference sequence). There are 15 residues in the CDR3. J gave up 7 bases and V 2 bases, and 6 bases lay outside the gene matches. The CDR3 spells CASSYGQGASEKLFF. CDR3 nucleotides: TGTGCCAGCAGTTACGGACAGGGAGCAAGTGAAAAACTGTTTTTT.

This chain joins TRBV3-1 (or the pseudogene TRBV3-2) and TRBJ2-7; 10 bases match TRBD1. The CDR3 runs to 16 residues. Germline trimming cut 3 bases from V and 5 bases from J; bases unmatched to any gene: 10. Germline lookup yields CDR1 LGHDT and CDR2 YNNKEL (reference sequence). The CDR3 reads CASSQGDRGPLHEQYF. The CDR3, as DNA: TGTGCCAGCAGCCAGGGGGACAGGGGTCCCCTTCACGAGCAGTACTTC.

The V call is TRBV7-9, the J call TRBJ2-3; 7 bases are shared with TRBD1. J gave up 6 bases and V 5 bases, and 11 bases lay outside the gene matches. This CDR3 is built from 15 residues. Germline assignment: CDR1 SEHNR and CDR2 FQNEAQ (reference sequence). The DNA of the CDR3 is TGTGCCAGCAGCCTCACAGGGGCGGTATGGGATACGCAGTATTTT. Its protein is CASSLTGAVWDTQYF.

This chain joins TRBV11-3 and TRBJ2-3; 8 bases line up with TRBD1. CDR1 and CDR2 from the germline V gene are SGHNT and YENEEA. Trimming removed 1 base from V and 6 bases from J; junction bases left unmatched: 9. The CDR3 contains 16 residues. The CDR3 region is CASSLASAGGRDTQYF. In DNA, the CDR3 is TGTGCCAGCAGCTTAGCATCGGCAGGGGGCCGTGATACGCAGTATTTT.

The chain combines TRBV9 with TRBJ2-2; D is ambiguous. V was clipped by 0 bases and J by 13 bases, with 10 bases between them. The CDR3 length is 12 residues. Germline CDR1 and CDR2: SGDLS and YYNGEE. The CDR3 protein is CASSVGGRGLFF. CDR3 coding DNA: TGTGCCAGCAGCGTAGGTGGCCGTGGGCTGTTTTTT.

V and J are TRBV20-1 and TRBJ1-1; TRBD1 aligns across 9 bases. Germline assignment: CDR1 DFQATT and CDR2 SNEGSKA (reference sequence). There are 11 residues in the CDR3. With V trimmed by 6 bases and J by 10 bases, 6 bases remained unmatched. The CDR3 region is CSARDRVGAFF. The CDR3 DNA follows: TGCAGTGCCCGGGACAGGGTAGGAGCTTTCTTT.

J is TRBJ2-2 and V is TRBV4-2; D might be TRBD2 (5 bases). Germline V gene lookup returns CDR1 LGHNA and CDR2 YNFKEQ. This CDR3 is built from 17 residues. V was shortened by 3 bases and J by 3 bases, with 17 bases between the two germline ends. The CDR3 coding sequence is TGTGCCAGCAGCCAGGGATCGGTCTCCGGGGACACCGGGGAGCTGTTTTTT. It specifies CASSQGSVSGDTGELFF.

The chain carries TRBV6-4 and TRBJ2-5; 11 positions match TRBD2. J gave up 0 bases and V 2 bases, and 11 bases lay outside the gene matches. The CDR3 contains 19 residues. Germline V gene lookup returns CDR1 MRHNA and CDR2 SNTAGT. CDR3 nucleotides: TGTGCCAGCAGTGACCCTTTCTCGACTAGCGGGAACAACCAAGAGACCCAGTACTTC. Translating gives CASSDPFSTSGNNQETQYF.

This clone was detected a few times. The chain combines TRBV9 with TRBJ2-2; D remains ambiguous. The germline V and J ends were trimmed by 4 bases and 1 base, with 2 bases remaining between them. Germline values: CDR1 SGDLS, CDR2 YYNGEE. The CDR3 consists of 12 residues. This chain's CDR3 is CASSRNTGELFF. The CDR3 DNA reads TGTGCCAGCAGCCGGAACACCGGGGAGCTGTTTTTT.

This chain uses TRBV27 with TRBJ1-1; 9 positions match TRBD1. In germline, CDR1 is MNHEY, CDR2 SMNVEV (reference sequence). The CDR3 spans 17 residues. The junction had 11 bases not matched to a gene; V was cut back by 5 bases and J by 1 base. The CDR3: CASSLNPGQGWNTEAFF. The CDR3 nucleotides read TGTGCCAGCAGTCTAAATCCGGGACAGGGTTGGAACACTGAAGCTTTCTTT.

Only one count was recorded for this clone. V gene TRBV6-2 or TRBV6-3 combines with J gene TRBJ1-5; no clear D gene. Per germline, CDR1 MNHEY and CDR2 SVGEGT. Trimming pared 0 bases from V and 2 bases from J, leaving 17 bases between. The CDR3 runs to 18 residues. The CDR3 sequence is CASSYSWARIQGNQPQHF. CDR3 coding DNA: TGTGCCAGCAGTTACTCATGGGCCCGGATCCAGGGCAATCAGCCCCAGCATTTT.

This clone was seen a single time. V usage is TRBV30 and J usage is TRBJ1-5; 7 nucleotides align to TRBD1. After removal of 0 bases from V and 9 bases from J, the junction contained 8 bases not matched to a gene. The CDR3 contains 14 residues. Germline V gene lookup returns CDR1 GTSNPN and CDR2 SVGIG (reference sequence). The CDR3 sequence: CAWSVGAGGLPQHF. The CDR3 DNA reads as TGTGCCTGGAGTGTAGGGGCAGGGGGGCTGCCCCAGCATTTT.

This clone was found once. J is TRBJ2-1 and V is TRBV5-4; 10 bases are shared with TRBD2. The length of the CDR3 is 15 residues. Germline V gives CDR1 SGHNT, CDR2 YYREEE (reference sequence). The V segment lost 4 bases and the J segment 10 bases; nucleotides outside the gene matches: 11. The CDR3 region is CASSPGASGGTEQFF. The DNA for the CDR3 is TGTGCCAGCAGCCCCGGGGCTAGCGGGGGTACCGAGCAGTTCTTC.

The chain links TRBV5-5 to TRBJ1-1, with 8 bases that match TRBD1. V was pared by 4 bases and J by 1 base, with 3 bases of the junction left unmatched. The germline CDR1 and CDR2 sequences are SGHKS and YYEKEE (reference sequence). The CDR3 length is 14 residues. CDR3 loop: CASSPGGWNTEAFF. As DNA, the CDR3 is TGTGCCAGCAGCCCAGGGGGCTGGAACACTGAAGCTTTCTTT.

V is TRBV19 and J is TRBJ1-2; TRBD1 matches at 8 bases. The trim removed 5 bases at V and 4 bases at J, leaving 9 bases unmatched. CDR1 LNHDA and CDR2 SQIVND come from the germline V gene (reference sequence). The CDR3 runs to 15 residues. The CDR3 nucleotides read TGTGCCAGTAGTCCACTTTCCGGGACAGGCTATGGCTACACCTTC. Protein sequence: CASSPLSGTGYGYTF. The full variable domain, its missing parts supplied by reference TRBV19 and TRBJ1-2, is DGGITQSPKYLFRKEGQNVTLSCEQNLNHDAMYWYRQDPGQGLRLIYYSQIVNDFQKGDIAEGYSVSREKKESFPLTVTSAQKNPTAFYLCASSPLSGTGYGYTFGSGTRLTVV.

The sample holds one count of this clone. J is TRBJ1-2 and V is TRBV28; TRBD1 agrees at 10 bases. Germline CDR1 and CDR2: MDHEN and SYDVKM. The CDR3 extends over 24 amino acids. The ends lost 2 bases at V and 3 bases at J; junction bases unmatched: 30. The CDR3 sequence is CASSLPPGWGQGKFVGIRDYGYTF. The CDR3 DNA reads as TGTGCCAGCAGTTTACCCCCCGGGTGGGGACAGGGGAAGTTTGTAGGGATCAGGGACTATGGCTACACCTTC.

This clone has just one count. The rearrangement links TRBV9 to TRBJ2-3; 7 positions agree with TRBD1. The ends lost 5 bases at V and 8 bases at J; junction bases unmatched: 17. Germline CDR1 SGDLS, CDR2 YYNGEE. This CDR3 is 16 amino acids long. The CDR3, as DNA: TGTGCCAGCAGTCCCCGGGACAGAGATCCACAGGCTACGCAGTATTTT. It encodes CASSPRDRDPQATQYF.

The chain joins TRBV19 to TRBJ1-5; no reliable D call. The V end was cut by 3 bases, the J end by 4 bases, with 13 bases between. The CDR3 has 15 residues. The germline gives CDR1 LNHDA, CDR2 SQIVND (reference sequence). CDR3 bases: TGTGCCAGTAGTATTATCGGGATCGGAAATCAGCCCCAGCATTTT. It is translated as CASSIIGIGNQPQHF.

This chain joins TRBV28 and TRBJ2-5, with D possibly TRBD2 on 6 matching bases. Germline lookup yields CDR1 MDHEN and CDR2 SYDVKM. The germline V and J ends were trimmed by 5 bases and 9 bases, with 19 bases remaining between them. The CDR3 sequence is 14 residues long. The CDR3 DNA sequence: TGTGCCAGCAGTCCCGGGACTCCCCCAAGGGCCCAGTACTTC. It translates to CASSPGTPPRAQYF.